This entry describes one TCR beta chain. These data are taken from a study of cytomegalovirus exposure and HLA in healthy donors. V was shortened by 5 bases and J by 4 bases, with 9 bases between the two germline ends. The CDR3 has 13 amino acids. Germline V lookup: CDR1 SGHTA, CDR2 FQGNSA. Primers: 60 Vbeta forward and 13 Jbeta reverse. Profiling relied on immunoSEQ multiplex PCR, and the TCRdb table lists in-frame clones only, not all of them. Found here are about 190,000 clones, around three quarters of them singletons; the top ten hold 1.6%. The chain uses TRBV7-2 and TRBJ1-5; no firm D call. Specimen: PBMCs. This receptor was taken from a woman aged 18-29 years in good health and CMV-seronegative. CDR3 bases: TGTGCCAGCAGCCGATCGGGGAATCAGCCCCAGCATTTT. It encodes CASSRSGNQPQHF.